The 18 T cell receptor beta chains below come from one sample, sequenced in a study of OX40 agonist ivuxolimab in advanced cancers. Produced via immunoSEQ multiplex PCR; TCRdb's table is partial and in-frame only. Of 65,000 to 90,000 clones in the sample, 70% to 90% were seen once. Material: CD4+ or CD8+ T cells sorted from blood, obtained in a trial of the OX40 agonist ivuxolimab. All receptors derive from an adult with an advanced solid tumor such as melanoma, head and neck, liver or kidney cancer.

The chain combines TRBV7-3 with TRBJ2-3; 7 nucleotides agree with TRBD1. This CDR3 comprises 14 residues. With V trimmed by 0 bases and J by 4 bases, 1 base remained unmatched. Germline assignment: CDR1 SGHTA and CDR2 FQGTGA. The CDR3 DNA reads as TGTGCCAGCAGCTTAACAGGGGGCGCAGATACGCAGTATTTT. Amino acid sequence: CASSLTGGADTQYF. The whole variable domain, remainder taken from reference TRBV7-3 and TRBJ2-3, is GAGVSQTPSNKVTEKGKYVELRCDPISGHTALYWYRQSLGQGPEFLIYFQGTGAADDSGLPNDRFFAVRPEGSVSTLKIQRTERGDSAVYLCASSLTGGADTQYFGPGTRLTVL.

J is TRBJ2-1 and V is TRBV13; D tentatively reads TRBD1 or TRBD2 (5 bases each). CDR1 is PRHDT and CDR2 is FYEKMQ in the germline V gene (reference sequence). V lost 2 bases, J lost 9 bases, and 8 bases lay in between. The CDR3 consists of 12 residues. In nucleotides, the CDR3 is TGTGCCAGCAGCTTAAGAGGGGCTGAGCAGTTCTTC. It is translated as CASSLRGAEQFF.

The chain combines TRBV28 with TRBJ2-7; 7 positions agree with TRBD2. The germline CDR1 and CDR2 sequences are MDHEN and SYDVKM. The CDR3 is made up of 17 amino acids. The ends lost 1 base at V and 4 bases at J; junction bases unmatched: 13. In DNA form, the CDR3 reads TGTGCCAGCAGTTTATACACCGCAGCGGGGAGGTCTTACGAGCAGTACTTC. This gives the protein CASSLYTAAGRSYEQYF.

The chain employs TRBV4-1 and TRBJ2-1, with TRBD2 matching over 15 bases. With V trimmed by 2 bases and J by 8 bases, 4 bases remained unmatched. The CDR3 length is 16 residues. Germline V lookup: CDR1 MGHRA, CDR2 YSYEKL. The CDR3 DNA follows: TGCGCCAGCAGCCAAAGGACTAGCGGGAGGGCCTATGAGCAGTTCTTC. Amino acid sequence: CASSQRTSGRAYEQFF.

The chain couples TRBV5-4 to TRBJ2-3, with TRBD2 matching over 11 bases. The V and J ends lost 4 bases and 6 bases, in that order; junction bases with no gene match: 13. Germline V lookup: CDR1 SGHNT, CDR2 YYREEE (reference sequence). This CDR3 has 17 residues. The CDR3 is CASSQINSGRAGDTQYF. CDR3 DNA sequence: TGTGCCAGCAGCCAAATCAATAGCGGGAGGGCCGGGGATACGCAGTATTTT. Using reference TRBV5-4 and TRBJ2-3 for the parts outside the CDR3, the full variable domain is ETGVTQSPTHLIKTRGQQVTLRCSSQSGHNTVSWYQQALGQGPQFIFQYYREEENGRGNFPPRFSGLQFPNYSSELNVNALELDDSALYLCASSQINSGRAGDTQYFGPGTRLTVL.

This CDR3 is CACPIGRLGAFF. In DNA form, the CDR3 reads TGTGCATGTCCTATCGGGCGCCTGGGAGCTTTCTTT. The gene calls are TRBV12-2 and TRBJ1-1. TRBV12-2 is a pseudogene. The CDR3 totals 12 residues.

This chain connects TRBV6-5 to TRBJ1-5; TRBD1 matches at 7 bases. The germline V gene encodes CDR1 MNHEY and CDR2 SVGAGI. The trim removed 5 bases at V and 6 bases at J, leaving 10 bases unmatched. This CDR3 is 15 amino acids long. The chain's CDR3 is CASSPLSGGVQPQHF. CDR3 nucleotide sequence: TGTGCCAGCAGTCCCCTGTCAGGGGGGGTTCAGCCCCAGCATTTT.

V and J are TRBV27 and TRBJ2-1, with 10 bases identical to TRBD1. The germline V gene encodes CDR1 MNHEY and CDR2 SMNVEV (reference sequence). The CDR3 is 14 amino acids. V lost 6 bases and J lost 4; bases outside the gene matches: 3. The CDR3 protein is CASRRQGAYNEQFF. In nucleotides, the CDR3 is TGTGCCAGCAGGAGACAGGGGGCTTACAATGAGCAGTTCTTC.

The CDR3 protein is CASSRTPATSGWNEQFF. In DNA, the CDR3 is TGTGCCAGCAGCCGCACGCCCGCGACTAGCGGGTGGAATGAGCAGTTCTTC. This chain uses TRBV7-3 with TRBJ2-1; 10 bases fit TRBD2. Trimming cost V 5 bases and J 7 bases; bases outside gene matches: 14. CDR1 is SGHTA and CDR2 is FQGTGA in the germline V gene. The CDR3 spans 17 residues.

This chain joins TRBV9 and TRBJ1-3, with TRBD1 as a possible D gene (5 bases). Germline V gene lookup returns CDR1 SGDLS and CDR2 YYNGEE. This CDR3 has 13 residues. V lost 0 bases to trimming and J lost 4 bases, with 5 bases between them. CDR3 in amino acids: CASSVGGGNTIYF. In DNA, the CDR3 is TGTGCCAGCAGCGTAGGGGGGGGAAACACCATATATTTT.

This chain links TRBV6-5 with TRBJ1-2, with D perhaps TRBD1 (6 bases). V was pared by 4 bases and J by 8 bases, with 11 bases between. Germline CDR1 and CDR2: MNHEY and SVGAGI. The length of the CDR3 is 12 residues. This CDR3 reads CASSFRGGGYTF. The DNA of the CDR3 is TGTGCCAGCAGTTTTAGGGGGGGAGGCTACACCTTC.

This chain connects TRBV2 to TRBJ2-3; D tentatively reads TRBD1 or TRBD2 (6 bases each). Germline V gene lookup returns CDR1 SNHLY and CDR2 FYNNEI. The V end lost 6 bases, the J end lost 2 bases, and 12 bases lay between the germline ends. The CDR3 loop spans 14 amino acids. The CDR3 loop reads CASSDRTNTDTQYF. The CDR3 DNA is TGTGCCAGCAGCGACAGGACTAACACAGATACGCAGTATTTT.

This rearrangement joins TRBV2 to TRBJ2-7; D call uncertain. CDR3 size: 14 residues. The V and J ends lost 8 bases and 2 bases respectively, with 16 bases between them. Germline assignment: CDR1 SNHLY and CDR2 FYNNEI. Here the CDR3 DNA reads TGTGCCAGCTCTAGGACGGCCCCAACCTACGAGCAGTACTTC. This codes for CASSRTAPTYEQYF.

The chain is built from TRBV11-2 and TRBJ2-1; 11 nucleotides line up with TRBD2. The CDR3 is 17 amino acids. Germline assignment: CDR1 SGHAT and CDR2 FQNNGV. V lost 1 base, J lost 7 bases, and 9 bases stayed unmatched. CDR3 sequence reads: CASSLVVAGGPSNEQFF. For the CDR3, the DNA is TGTGCCAGCAGCTTAGTCGTAGCGGGAGGGCCGAGTAATGAGCAGTTCTTC.

The chain has TRBV6-5 and TRBJ1-2; no clear D gene. V was clipped by 3 bases and J by 2 bases, with 7 bases between them. This CDR3 is built from 13 residues. Germline loops: CDR1 MNHEY, CDR2 SVGAGI. CDR3 sequence reads: CASSYLANYGYTF. CDR3 DNA: TGTGCCAGCAGTTATTTGGCCAACTATGGCTACACCTTC.

V and J are TRBV18 and TRBJ2-3; D gene unclear. Germline V gives CDR1 KGHSH, CDR2 LQKENI. Between the trimmed V and J ends, which lost 2 bases and 0 bases, there was a span of 6 bases. The CDR3 runs 14 residues. CDR3 sequence: CASSPLGSTDTQYF. In DNA, the CDR3 is TGTGCCAGCTCACCATTAGGGAGCACAGATACGCAGTATTTT.

J is TRBJ2-1 and V is TRBV7-8; TRBD2 agrees at 8 bases. CDR1 and CDR2 from the germline V gene are SGHVS and FQNEAQ. Losses at the gene ends were 5 bases for V and 2 bases for J; bases not matched to a gene: 11. This CDR3 spans 17 amino acids. The CDR3 nucleotides read TGTGCCAGCAGCCCCATCCCAGCGGGAGTTCCCTACAATGAGCAGTTCTTC. Translating gives CASSPIPAGVPYNEQFF.

The chain has TRBV28 and TRBJ2-5; D is undetermined. Trimming removed 2 bases at V and 7 bases at J, with 14 bases between. This CDR3 region has 14 residues. Germline CDR1 MDHEN, CDR2 SYDVKM. Here the CDR3 DNA reads TGTGCCAGCAGTTTACCCCGGCCCCGAGGGACCCAGTACTTC. Translated: CASSLPRPRGTQYF.